These 16 T cell receptor beta chains originate from one sample sequenced in a study of siplizumab effects on memory and regulatory T cells. Sequenced by immunoSEQ multiplex PCR; TCRdb stores in-frame clones only, minus some. The table shows 100,000 or so clones, with 85% to 95% occurring only once. Sequenced input: non-Treg CD4+ T cells sorted from blood. These receptors were collected from a human donor in good health.

This sequence joins TRBV6-5 and TRBJ1-4; D uncertain. The ends were cut back, 6 bases at V and 0 bases at J, with 11 bases in the middle. This CDR3 is built from 15 residues. Germline V gives CDR1 MNHEY, CDR2 SVGAGI. CDR3 in amino acids: CASRGSGATNEKLFF. Here the CDR3 DNA reads TGTGCCAGCAGGGGCAGTGGAGCAACTAATGAAAAACTGTTTTTT.

This chain uses TRBV5-1 with TRBJ1-1; D uncertain. The V end was cut by 4 bases, the J end by 2 bases, with 9 bases between. The CDR3 contains 13 residues. Germline-derived CDR1 and CDR2 are SGHRS and YFSETQ. CDR3: CASSQEVNTEAFF. For the CDR3, the DNA is TGCGCCAGCAGCCAAGAAGTCAACACTGAAGCTTTCTTT.

V gene TRBV6-5 combines with J gene TRBJ2-6; 10 nucleotides line up with TRBD1. The V gene's germline CDR1 is MNHEY and CDR2 SVGAGI. This CDR3 comprises 16 residues. Germline trimming cut 4 bases from V and 1 base from J; bases unmatched to any gene: 1. CDR3 DNA: TGTGCCAGCAGTTGGGGACAGGGGTCTGGGGCCAACGTCCTGACTTTC. It encodes CASSWGQGSGANVLTF.

This clone was seen more than once but under ten times. The chain combines TRBV2 with TRBJ2-1, with D hard to call. This CDR3 has 11 amino acids. V dropped 7 bases and J dropped 3 bases, with 4 bases sitting between them. Looked up from germline, CDR1 is SNHLY and CDR2 is FYNNEI. CDR3 loop: CASTDYNEQFF. Written as DNA, the CDR3 is TGTGCCAGCACCGACTACAATGAGCAGTTCTTC.

This clone showed up just once. The chain employs TRBV7-2 and TRBJ2-3; D is unclear. Per the germline V gene, CDR1 is SGHTA and CDR2 is FQGNSA. The CDR3 is 15 amino acids. V was pared by 4 bases and J by 1 base, with 12 bases between. The CDR3, as DNA: TGTGCCAGCAGCTCCTTTAGCCCAGGCACAGATACGCAGTATTTT. It codes for CASSSFSPGTDTQYF.

This chain uses TRBV7-3 with TRBJ2-5; 10 nucleotides align to TRBD2. Germline loops: CDR1 SGHTA, CDR2 FQGTGA. V lost 1 base to trimming and J lost 1 base; unmatched junction nucleotides: 3. The CDR3 runs to 16 residues. In nucleotides, the CDR3 is TGTGCCAGCAGCTTAAATAGCGGGGGGTTCCAAGAGACCCAGTACTTC. Its translation is CASSLNSGGFQETQYF.

The chain joins TRBV5-4 to TRBJ2-7; TRBD2 might be the D (6 bases). V was cut by 4 bases and J by 4 bases, with 18 bases left in between. The CDR3 is 15 residues long. The germline CDR1 and CDR2 sequences are SGHNT and YYREEE (reference sequence). Here the CDR3 reads CASSPGLFGSYEQYF. CDR3 nucleotide sequence: TGTGCCAGCAGCCCAGGACTATTCGGGAGTTACGAGCAGTACTTC.

This clone was counted only a few times. The V gene is TRBV5-6, the J gene TRBJ2-7; 13 nucleotides align to TRBD2. Germline V lookup: CDR1 SGHDT, CDR2 YYEEEE. This CDR3 region has 16 residues. V lost 5 bases, J lost 4 bases, and 9 bases stayed unmatched. The CDR3 sequence: CASSSGLAGAGYEQYF. CDR3 sequence (DNA): TGTGCCAGCAGTTCCGGACTAGCGGGGGCCGGGTACGAGCAGTACTTC.

This rearrangement joins TRBV5-1 to TRBJ2-5; TRBD2 is a possible D gene (7 bases). This CDR3 contains 12 residues. Germline V gives CDR1 SGHRS, CDR2 YFSETQ. The ends were cut back, 8 bases at V and 5 bases at J, with 13 bases in the middle. This chain's CDR3 is CASRGGPETQYF. CDR3 coding DNA: TGCGCCAGTCGCGGGGGCCCTGAGACCCAGTACTTC.

V usage is TRBV21-1 and J usage is TRBJ1-4; the table's D gene call, TRBD1, was not cross checked with the DNA. TRBV21-1 is described as a pseudogene. CDR3 length: 17 residues. The CDR3 bases are TGTGCCAGCAGCAACAAACAGGGGGAAAACCGGAATGAAAAACTGTTTTTT. It translates to CASSNKQGENRNEKLFF.

J is TRBJ1-2 and V is TRBV11-2; 9 bases are a match to TRBD1. This CDR3 comprises 14 residues. Germline lookup yields CDR1 SGHAT and CDR2 FQNNGV. With 3 bases clipped from V and 6 bases from J, the junction kept 5 bases outside the gene matches. The DNA for the CDR3 is TGTGCCAGCAGCTTGGGGGGACAGGGCGATGGCTACACCTTC. It specifies CASSLGGQGDGYTF. Full variable domain (missing parts from reference TRBV11-2 and TRBJ1-2): EAGVAQSPRYKIIEKRQSVAFWCNPISGHATLYWYQQILGQGPKLLIQFQNNGVVDDSQLPKDRFSAERLKGVDSTLKIQPAKLEDSAVYLCASSLGGQGDGYTFGSGTRLTVV.

The chain carries TRBV19 and TRBJ2-5, with TRBD2 as a possible D gene (7 bases). This CDR3 has 15 amino acids. V lost 0 bases and J 5 bases, leaving 13 bases between the germline ends. Germline V CDR1 and CDR2: LNHDA, SQIVND (reference sequence). The CDR3 DNA follows: TGTGCCAGTAGTATAGAAATGGGGGGGCGGGAGACCCAGTACTTC. It is translated as CASSIEMGGRETQYF.

The rearrangement joins TRBV28 to TRBJ2-3, with D perhaps TRBD2 (6 bases). This CDR3 spans 17 amino acids. In germline, CDR1 is MDHEN, CDR2 SYDVKM. V shed 7 bases and J shed 2 bases, with 22 bases lying between them. The CDR3 protein is CASTRGLGRGDTDTQYF. CDR3 nucleotide sequence: TGTGCCAGCACTAGGGGTCTCGGGCGGGGTGACACAGATACGCAGTATTTT.

The chain joins TRBV5-4 to TRBJ2-5, with TRBD2 matching over 9 bases. There are 15 residues in the CDR3. The V gene's germline CDR1 is SGHNT and CDR2 YYREEE (reference sequence). The V gene end was trimmed by 0 bases and the J gene end by 5 bases; junction bases not matched to a gene: 5. In DNA form, the CDR3 reads TGTGCCAGCAGCTTGGTTCTAGCGGGGTTCGAGACCCAGTACTTC. This gives the protein CASSLVLAGFETQYF.

The chain couples TRBV9 to TRBJ2-2; D unclear. The CDR3 length is 13 residues. V lost 2 bases, J lost 3 bases, and 5 bases lay in between. Germline V gives CDR1 SGDLS, CDR2 YYNGEE. The CDR3 DNA follows: TGTGCCAGCAGCGTCCAGTACACCGGGGAGCTGTTTTTT. It translates to CASSVQYTGELFF.

This clone is a singleton in its sample. The V gene is TRBV7-9, the J gene TRBJ1-5; D not resolved. Per the germline V gene, CDR1 is SEHNR and CDR2 is FQNEAQ (reference sequence). The CDR3 totals 12 residues. Trimming removed 5 bases at V and 8 bases at J, with 10 bases between. CDR3 coding DNA: TGTGCCAGCAGCGTCGGAGGAGAGCCCCAGCATTTT. It specifies CASSVGGEPQHF.